This entry lists 26 T cell receptor beta chains sequenced from one sample in a study of blood T cell repertoires in COVID-19. Generated by immunoSEQ multiplex PCR, the TCRdb table keeps only in-frame clones and is missing some. The data hold more than 400,000 clones, with 70% to 90% observed a single time. The sample taken for sequencing was peripheral blood. These receptors originate from a human donor in a cohort sampled during active COVID-19.

The J gene is TRBJ2-1, the V gene TRBV6-5; 7 bases are a match to TRBD1. The germline gives CDR1 MNHEY, CDR2 SVGAGI. The trim removed 5 bases at V and 8 bases at J, leaving 6 bases unmatched. This CDR3 is 13 amino acids long. The DNA for the CDR3 is TGTGCCAGCAGTAAGCTAGGGGGCTATGAGCAGTTCTTC. Amino acids: CASSKLGGYEQFF.

In DNA, the CDR3 is TGTGCCAGCAGCTTAGCCCCAGGGGGCAACTCCTACGAGCAGTACTTC. Its protein is CASSLAPGGNSYEQYF. The V and J genes are TRBV7-2 and TRBJ2-7, with 8 bases matching TRBD1. V was pared by 0 bases and J by 0 bases, with 4 bases of the junction left unmatched. The CDR3 has 16 residues. Germline V gene sequence: CDR1 SGHTA, CDR2 FQGNSA.

The chain employs TRBV18 and TRBJ2-1; D remains unclear. The V end was cut by 3 bases, the J end by 1 base, with 13 bases between. The CDR3 spans 16 residues. Germline CDR1 is KGHSH and CDR2 is LQKENI. The DNA for the CDR3 is TGTGCCAGCTCACCCACCTTAGTCGGGTCCTACAATGAGCAGTTCTTC. Its translation: CASSPTLVGSYNEQFF.

The chain combines TRBV30 with TRBJ1-2, with 10 bases fitting TRBD1. CDR1 is GTSNPN, CDR2 SVGIG, per germline (reference sequence). The CDR3 extends over 12 amino acids. The J segment lost 6 bases and the V segment lost 3 bases, leaving 1 base of the junction unmatched. For the CDR3, the DNA is TGTGCCTGGAGGACAGGGGGCCATGGCTACACCTTC. This codes for CAWRTGGHGYTF.

The J gene is TRBJ2-3, the V gene TRBV7-2; 13 nucleotides align to TRBD2. The CDR3 is 19 amino acids. Germline values: CDR1 SGHTA, CDR2 FQGNSA. J lost 0 bases, V lost 6 bases, and 12 bases had no gene match. The CDR3 DNA sequence: TGTGCCAGCAGAGCACTTGGAGGGACTAGCGGGATTAGCACAGATACGCAGTATTTT. It encodes CASRALGGTSGISTDTQYF.

The J gene is TRBJ2-5, the V gene TRBV10-3; 8 bases line up with TRBD2. Per germline, CDR1 ENHRY and CDR2 SYGVKD. V trimming: 3 bases; J trimming: 4 bases; junction bases outside the gene matches: 4. The CDR3 is made up of 14 amino acids. CDR3 sequence: CAISDGLAGETQYF. The CDR3 region has the DNA TGTGCCATCAGTGATGGTCTAGCGGGAGAGACCCAGTACTTC.

The chain's CDR3 is CASNVQGLSGNTIYF. The CDR3 region has the DNA TGTGCCAGCAACGTCCAGGGCCTCTCTGGAAACACCATATATTTT. J is TRBJ1-3 and V is TRBV28; D might be TRBD1 (5 bases). The CDR3 contains 15 residues. The ends were cut back, 7 bases at V and 0 bases at J, with 13 bases in the middle. The germline CDR1 and CDR2 sequences are MDHEN and SYDVKM.

V and J are TRBV24-1 and TRBJ2-2, with D tentatively TRBD1 (6 bases). V shed 9 bases and J shed 6 bases, with 16 bases lying between them. The CDR3 spans 14 residues. Germline loops: CDR1 KGHDR, CDR2 SFDVKD. The CDR3 sequence is CATAAQGLSGELFF. DNA of the CDR3: TGTGCCACCGCAGCGCAGGGGCTCTCCGGGGAGCTGTTTTTT.

The V and J genes are TRBV11-2 and TRBJ2-7; no clear D gene. The germline V and J ends were trimmed by 5 bases and 0 bases, with 11 bases remaining between them. The CDR3 spans 14 residues. The germline CDR1 and CDR2 sequences are SGHAT and FQNNGV. The CDR3 protein is CASSADSFSYEQYF. The CDR3 DNA reads TGTGCCAGCAGCGCCGACTCTTTCTCCTACGAGCAGTACTTC.

V usage is TRBV3-1 (or the pseudogene TRBV3-2) and J usage is TRBJ1-2, with D unclear. Trimming shortened V by 1 base and J by 4 bases, and 13 bases separated the two germline ends. Germline V gene lookup returns CDR1 LGHDT and CDR2 YNNKEL (reference sequence). The CDR3 is 15 amino acids. The CDR3 region is CASSQGGERSYGYTF. The CDR3 DNA reads as TGTGCCAGCAGCCAAGGCGGGGAGCGGAGCTATGGCTACACCTTC.

The chain uses TRBV6-1 and TRBJ1-5; D not certain. The V gene lost 3 bases and the J gene lost 0 bases, with 9 bases spanning the gap. In germline, CDR1 is MNHNS, CDR2 SASEGT. CDR3 size: 15 residues. CDR3 protein: CASSDAGISNQPQHF. The CDR3 DNA reads TGTGCCAGCAGTGACGCCGGGATTAGCAATCAGCCCCAGCATTTT.

The CDR3 DNA is TGTGCCAGCTCCATCGGACTAGCGGGTACCACAGATACGCAGTATTTT. Translated: CASSIGLAGTTDTQYF. The chain recombines TRBV18 with TRBJ2-3; TRBD2 matches at 11 bases. Looked up from germline, CDR1 is KGHSH and CDR2 is LQKENI. The CDR3 length is 16 residues. Trimming at V came to 6 bases and at J to 2 bases, leaving 7 bases not matched to a gene.

The chain recombines TRBV28 with TRBJ2-1, with 14 nucleotides matching TRBD2. The CDR3 length is 19 residues. Germline CDR1 is MDHEN and CDR2 is SYDVKM. V shed 6 bases and J 8 bases; nucleotides not matched to a gene: 18. The CDR3: CASSAYRLAGGLGRHEQFF. The CDR3 coding sequence is TGTGCCAGCAGCGCGTATAGACTAGCGGGAGGGTTGGGTCGACATGAGCAGTTCTTC.

This clone was seen a single time. The V and J genes are TRBV7-2 and TRBJ2-1; possibly TRBD2 for D (5 bases). The CDR3 spans 14 residues. The V gene's germline CDR1 is SGHTA and CDR2 FQGNSA. V was pared by 3 bases and J by 4 bases, with 10 bases between. The CDR3 nucleotides read TGTGCCAGCAGCTTCCGACTAATTTACAATGAGCAGTTCTTC. Its protein product is CASSFRLIYNEQFF.

The table lists this clone with a count of one. The chain uses TRBV2 and TRBJ1-5; TRBD1 aligns across 7 bases. Per the germline V gene, CDR1 is SNHLY and CDR2 is FYNNEI. V shed 2 bases, J shed 6 bases, and the junction held 7 bases outside the gene matches. There are 15 residues in the CDR3. The CDR3 bases are TGTGCCAGCAGTGAAAGGGGGCGGAACGGTCAGCCCCAGCATTTT. Protein product: CASSERGRNGQPQHF.

The chain's CDR3 is CASSLRPGQGSYEQYF. CDR3 bases: TGCGCCAGCAGCTTGCGGCCGGGACAGGGCTCCTACGAGCAGTACTTC. J is TRBJ2-7 and V is TRBV5-1; 9 bases are a match to TRBD1. Trimming removed 1 base from V and 0 bases from J; junction bases left unmatched: 5. The CDR3 covers 16 residues. CDR1 is SGHRS, CDR2 YFSETQ, per germline.

The chain is built from TRBV30 and TRBJ1-1; the match to TRBD1 covers 8 bases. Per germline, CDR1 GTSNPN and CDR2 SVGIG (reference sequence). The junction had 3 bases not matched to a gene; V was cut back by 2 bases and J by 4 bases. This CDR3 has 13 residues. The CDR3, as DNA: TGTGCCTGGAGTCCGACAGGGGCCACTGAAGCTTTCTTT. It specifies CAWSPTGATEAFF.

CDR3 coding DNA: TGTGCCAGCTCACCAACGTTCTTAGTGAACACTGAAGCTTTCTTT. This gives the protein CASSPTFLVNTEAFF. This chain uses TRBV18 with TRBJ1-1; the D is unclear. V was pared by 2 bases and J by 0 bases, with 10 bases between. This CDR3 is 15 amino acids long. Germline V gene data show CDR1 as KGHSH and CDR2 as LQKENI.

This chain connects TRBV6-5 to TRBJ1-4; a weak D match, TRBD1 (6 bases). Germline lookup yields CDR1 MNHEY and CDR2 SVGAGI. V dropped 4 bases and J dropped 4 bases, with 16 bases sitting between them. This CDR3 spans 16 amino acids. CDR3 amino acids: CASSSLRGGDNEKLFF. The DNA of the CDR3 is TGTGCCAGCAGTTCCCTCCGAGGGGGGGATAATGAAAAACTGTTTTTT.

The chain uses TRBV19 and TRBJ2-2; TRBD2 matches at 7 bases. The V gene end was trimmed by 7 bases and the J gene end by 3 bases; junction bases not matched to a gene: 14. The germline CDR1 and CDR2 sequences are LNHDA and SQIVND (reference sequence). This CDR3 comprises 17 residues. The CDR3 nucleotides are TGTGCCAGTACGGCAGCGGGATTTTCGGGGGACACCGGGGAGCTGTTTTTT. Protein product: CASTAAGFSGDTGELFF.

The chain recombines TRBV3-1 (or the pseudogene TRBV3-2) with TRBJ2-3; tentatively, D is TRBD2 (5 bases). The V end was cut by 4 bases, the J end by 1 base, with 6 bases between. The CDR3 runs to 13 residues. Germline V gene data show CDR1 as LGHDT and CDR2 as YNNKEL (reference sequence). The CDR3 DNA sequence: TGTGCCAGCAGCCGGCGGGGCACAGATACGCAGTATTTT. Translated: CASSRRGTDTQYF.

This rearrangement joins TRBV9 to TRBJ2-7, with 10 nucleotides matching TRBD1. Trimming at V came to 4 bases and at J to 2 bases, leaving 3 bases not matched to a gene. CDR3 length equals 14 residues. Germline CDR1 SGDLS, CDR2 YYNGEE. The CDR3 here is CASSIGTGAYEQYF. CDR3 nucleotides: TGTGCCAGCAGCATCGGGACAGGGGCCTACGAGCAGTACTTC.

The chain's CDR3 is CASSLGLAGEDTQYF. CDR3 coding DNA: TGTGCCAGCAGCCTGGGACTAGCGGGAGAGGATACGCAGTATTTT. This chain connects TRBV4-2 to TRBJ2-3, with 14 bases that match TRBD2. Germline loops: CDR1 LGHNA, CDR2 YNFKEQ. Trimming took 4 bases from V and 6 from J; bases not matched to a gene: 3. There are 15 residues in the CDR3.

The J gene is TRBJ2-7, the V gene TRBV6-5, with D possibly being TRBD1 (6 bases). Trimming shortened V by 6 bases and J by 7 bases, and 13 bases separated the two germline ends. Germline V lookup: CDR1 MNHEY, CDR2 SVGAGI. This CDR3 has 12 amino acids. CDR3 coding DNA: TGTGCCAGCAGGACAGGAACGGGGGAGCAGTACTTC. Encoded protein: CASRTGTGEQYF.

This clone was seen many times. The rearrangement links TRBV28 to TRBJ1-5; TRBD1 agrees at 10 bases. After removal of 2 bases from V and 4 bases from J, the junction contained 11 bases not matched to a gene. Germline V gene data show CDR1 as MDHEN and CDR2 as SYDVKM. The CDR3 runs 18 residues. CDR3 sequence: CASSLVGGTGVLNQPQHF. CDR3 DNA sequence: TGTGCCAGCAGTTTAGTTGGTGGGACAGGGGTATTGAATCAGCCCCAGCATTTT.

The CDR3 spells CASSVGWGTEIQETQYF. The DNA for the CDR3 is TGTGCCAGCAGTGTCGGGTGGGGGACAGAAATACAAGAGACCCAGTACTTC. The V and J genes are TRBV25-1 and TRBJ2-5; 7 bases line up with TRBD1. V lost 4 bases and J lost 2; bases outside the gene matches: 13. The CDR3 has 17 residues. Per germline, CDR1 MGHDK and CDR2 SYGVNS.